This TCR beta chain was profiled in a study of cytomegalovirus exposure and HLA in healthy donors. Overall study context: Earlier, 150 million to 200 million T cells were analyzed, and 90 million to 120 million unique TCR beta sequences were found among them. The Caucasian-associated ancestry cluster contained about 80% of the approximately 400 genotyped donors.

The PCR ran on 60 Vbeta and 13 Jbeta primers. Profiling relied on immunoSEQ multiplex PCR, and the TCRdb table lists in-frame clones only, not all of them. This table holds approximately 150,000 clones, 70% to 90% found once. Healthy bone marrow donors supplied every sample. This TCR was sampled from a woman aged 30 to 39 in good health and CMV-seropositive. Specimen: PBMCs.

The CDR3 DNA is TGTGCCTGGAGTGTACAACAGGTTAGCAATCAGCCCCAGCATTTT. This sequence encodes CAWSVQQVSNQPQHF. The chain carries TRBV30 and TRBJ1-5; a weak D match, TRBD1 (5 bases). The CDR3 has 15 residues. The V end lost 0 bases, the J end lost 0 bases, and 9 bases lay between the germline ends. Germline-derived CDR1 and CDR2 are GTSNPN and SVGIG (reference sequence).